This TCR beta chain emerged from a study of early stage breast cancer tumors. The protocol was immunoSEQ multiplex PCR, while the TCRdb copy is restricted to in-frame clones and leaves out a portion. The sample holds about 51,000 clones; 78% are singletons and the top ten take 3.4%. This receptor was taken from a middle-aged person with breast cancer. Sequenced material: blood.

The CDR3 protein is CASSLLDRGHGNQPQHF. The CDR3 DNA reads TGTGCCAGCAGCTTACTGGACAGGGGGCATGGCAATCAGCCCCAGCATTTT. The V gene is TRBV11-3, the J gene TRBJ1-5; TRBD1 matches 11 bases. V dropped 2 bases and J dropped 2; count of bases not matched to a gene: 5. This CDR3 region has 17 residues. Germline CDR1 reads SGHNT; CDR2 reads YENEEA.